What follows are 8 T cell receptor beta chains derived from one specimen sequenced in a study of T-cell memory formation after mild COVID-19. In TCRdb, the 5' RACE reads were re-called with MiXCR into one record per CDR3 protein. The profile shows 550,000 to 600,000 distinct CDR3 sequences, roughly 20% of them singletons. Sequenced: PBMCs or a T cell subset sorted from them (not recorded which). These TCRs come from an adult woman who had mild COVID-19 (a few samples of this study predate the infection). Cell type and time point are not known.

In its sample, this clonotype was seen a few times. The gene calls are TRBV5-1 and TRBJ2-7; D is possibly TRBD1 or TRBD2 (5 bases each). This CDR3 region has 15 residues. CDR1 is SGHRS and CDR2 is YFSETQ in the germline V gene. V shed 1 base and J shed 7 bases, with 18 bases lying between them. The DNA of the CDR3 is TGCGCCAGCAGCTTGTCGAGAGGGGTATCGGAAGAGCAGTACTTC. Translation: CASSLSRGVSEEQYF.

The rearrangement links TRBV6-1 to TRBJ1-1; D gene unclear. The CDR3 totals 13 residues. Germline V gene sequence: CDR1 MNHNS, CDR2 SASEGT. V gave up 7 bases and J gave up 4 bases, with 13 bases separating them. The CDR3: CASIWAEPTEAFF. CDR3 bases: TGTGCCAGCATATGGGCAGAGCCCACTGAAGCTTTCTTT.

The chain combines TRBV3-1 with TRBJ2-3; D may be TRBD1 (6 bases). The CDR3 length is 14 residues. Trimming took off 6 bases at V and 0 bases at J, with 10 bases between the two ends. Germline V CDR1 and CDR2: LGHDT, YNNKEL (reference sequence). The CDR3 nucleotides read TGTGCCAGCAGGCGACAGGTTAGCACAGATACGCAGTATTTT. Protein sequence: CASRRQVSTDTQYF.

V usage is TRBV4-1 and J usage is TRBJ2-2; no definite D call. Germline lookup yields CDR1 MGHRA and CDR2 YSYEKL. Trimming took off 2 bases at V and 2 bases at J, with 3 bases between the two ends. CDR3 size: 13 residues. CDR3 loop: CASSQTNTGELFF. The CDR3 DNA reads as TGCGCCAGCAGCCAAACAAACACCGGGGAGCTGTTTTTT.

The chain employs TRBV27 and TRBJ2-1; the D gene is possibly TRBD2 (5 bases). CDR3 length: 15 amino acids. Trimming left V 4 bases short and J 8 bases short, with 18 bases between. Per germline, CDR1 MNHEY and CDR2 SMNVEV (reference sequence). This CDR3 is CASSSDLWTPDEQFF. CDR3 coding DNA: TGTGCCAGCAGTTCCGACCTTTGGACTCCGGATGAGCAGTTCTTC.

Only a few counts were recorded for this clonotype. This chain joins TRBV19 and TRBJ2-7, with D possibly matching TRBD2 (7 bases). There are 15 residues in the CDR3. The V gene's germline CDR1 is LNHDA and CDR2 SQIVND (reference sequence). The V and J ends lost 4 bases and 1 base respectively, with 14 bases between them. The DNA for the CDR3 is TGTGCCAGTAGTACCCCGGGGGGCCATTCCTACGAGCAGTACTTC. It encodes CASSTPGGHSYEQYF.

The chain carries TRBV6-6 and TRBJ1-1, with a tentative D call TRBD1 (6 bases). CDR3 size: 14 residues. V lost 6 bases to trimming and J lost 1 base, with 12 bases between them. CDR1 is MNHNY and CDR2 is SVGAGI in the germline V gene (reference sequence). The CDR3 region is CASRGGSANTEAFF. DNA of the CDR3: TGTGCCAGCAGAGGGGGTAGTGCGAACACTGAAGCTTTCTTT.

This chain uses TRBV20-1 with TRBJ1-5; no reliable D call. V was clipped by 1 base and J by 2 bases, with 9 bases between them. The CDR3 length is 14 residues. Looked up from germline, CDR1 is DFQATT and CDR2 is SNEGSKA (reference sequence). CDR3 in amino acids: CSARGTVGNQPQHF. The CDR3 DNA is TGCAGTGCTAGAGGAACGGTAGGCAATCAGCCCCAGCATTTT.